Only a few counts were recorded for the clone carrying this T cell receptor beta chain. Antigen: not known. The data are from a study of T-cell memory formation after mild COVID-19. About the research overall: Clustering of TCRs was largely donor specific. General study findings and limits: Within pre-infection memory, some responding clones were found, suggesting cross-reactive memory joined. Among clones contracting day 15 to 85, CD4/CD8 was balanced, whereas later expanders leaned CD4+.

Constant-segment-primed 5'RACE gave TCR alpha and TCR beta cDNA libraries with sample barcodes and UMIs. Via MiXCR, TCRdb re-called the 5' RACE reads, giving one row per CDR3 protein. The table records 98,000 or so distinct CDR3 sequences, roughly a sixth of them present only once. The ends were cut back, 1 base at V and 6 bases at J, with 9 bases in the middle. Per germline, CDR1 KGHDR and CDR2 SFDVKD. The CDR3 totals 14 residues. This TCR was recovered from a man between 18 and 29 years old who had mild COVID-19 (a few samples of this study predate the infection). Cell type and time point are not known. The chain carries TRBV24-1 and TRBJ2-1; D may be TRBD1 or TRBD2 (5 bases each). Sequencing input: PBMCs or a T cell subset sorted from them (not recorded which). The CDR3 nucleotides are TGTGCCACCAGTGATTTCTTGAGGGGCAATGAGCAGTTCTTC. This encodes CATSDFLRGNEQFF.